These 8 T cell receptor beta chains came from one sample sequenced in a study of T cell responses to AZD1222 COVID-19 vaccine. Generated by immunoSEQ multiplex PCR, the TCRdb table keeps only in-frame clones and is missing some. The repertoire includes fewer than 120,000 clones, 80% to 95% of them detected once, and 7.5% to 9% sits in the top ten. Sequencing used peripheral blood, obtained on day 0 of AZD1222 vaccination. Receptor source: an adult in good health.

This clone is medium-sized (0.01 to 0.1%) in the sample. This rearrangement joins TRBV9 to TRBJ1-3, with TRBD1 as a possible D gene (5 bases). The V and J ends lost 3 bases and 0 bases respectively, with 13 bases between them. The germline CDR1 and CDR2 sequences are SGDLS and YYNGEE. The length of the CDR3 is 16 residues. CDR3 protein: CASSAERGVSGNTIYF. The CDR3 nucleotides read TGTGCCAGCAGCGCAGAGAGAGGGGTCTCTGGAAACACCATATATTTT.

This chain joins TRBV5-1 and TRBJ1-3; no clear D. Germline loops: CDR1 SGHRS, CDR2 YFSETQ. The CDR3 consists of 13 residues. Trimming took off 5 bases at V and 0 bases at J, with 6 bases between the two ends. CDR3 in DNA: TGCGCCAGCAGGGATGTCTCTGGAAACACCATATATTTT. Its translation is CASRDVSGNTIYF. The complete variable domain, with remaining parts taken from reference TRBV5-1 and TRBJ1-3, reads KAGVTQTPRYLIKTRGQQVTLSCSPISGHRSVSWYQQTPGQGLQFLFEYFSETQRNKGNFPGRFSGRQFSNSRSEMNVSTLELGDSALYLCASRDVSGNTIYFGEGSWLTVV.

The CDR3 loop reads CASSAQGSYGYTF. CDR3 coding DNA: TGTGCCAGCAGTGCACAGGGCTCCTATGGCTACACCTTC. The chain employs TRBV2 and TRBJ1-2, with D maybe TRBD1 (6 bases). The CDR3 loop spans 13 amino acids. From germline, CDR1 is SNHLY and CDR2 FYNNEI. Trimming removed 4 bases from V and 4 bases from J, with 10 bases in between.

The chain combines TRBV14 with TRBJ2-3; TRBD2 is a possible D gene (6 bases). The CDR3 is 15 residues long. Germline V gene lookup returns CDR1 SGHDN and CDR2 FVKESK. V dropped 0 bases and J dropped 4 bases, with 11 bases sitting between them. CDR3 in DNA: TGTGCCAGCAGCCAAGATTGGGGGGTCTCAGATACGCAGTATTTT. Encoded protein: CASSQDWGVSDTQYF.

The chain recombines TRBV5-1 with TRBJ1-1, with D unclear. V lost 5 bases and J 0 bases, leaving 2 bases between the germline ends. CDR1 is SGHRS and CDR2 is YFSETQ in the germline V gene. The CDR3 runs 11 residues. CDR3 sequence: CASRLNTEAFF. In DNA form, the CDR3 reads TGCGCCAGCAGATTGAACACTGAAGCTTTCTTT.

The chain employs TRBV3-1 (or the pseudogene TRBV3-2) and TRBJ1-5, with no clear D. The CDR3 length is 13 residues. CDR1 is LGHDT and CDR2 is YNNKEL in the germline V gene (reference sequence). Between the trimmed V and J ends, which lost 2 bases and 2 bases, there was a span of 4 bases. The CDR3 sequence is CASSQTGNQPQHF. The CDR3 bases are TGTGCCAGCAGCCAAACAGGCAATCAGCCCCAGCATTTT.

The gene calls are TRBV7-9 and TRBJ2-6; 9 positions agree with TRBD1. This CDR3 spans 16 amino acids. Germline V gene lookup returns CDR1 SEHNR and CDR2 FQNEAQ (reference sequence). After removal of 5 bases from V and 4 bases from J, the junction contained 6 bases not matched to a gene. CDR3 protein: CASSNGQGTGANVLTF. The CDR3 nucleotides read TGTGCCAGCAGCAACGGACAGGGGACGGGGGCCAACGTCCTGACTTTC.

The table lists this clone with a few counts. The chain recombines TRBV5-4 with TRBJ2-5; D tentatively reads TRBD1 or TRBD2 (5 bases each). The V and J ends lost 2 bases and 5 bases respectively, with 16 bases between them. CDR1 is SGHNT and CDR2 is YYREEE in the germline V gene (reference sequence). The CDR3 covers 15 residues. CDR3 region: CASSLSGGLRETQYF. In DNA form, the CDR3 reads TGTGCCAGCAGCTTATCTGGGGGTCTAAGGGAGACCCAGTACTTC.